In this sample, the clone carrying this TCR beta chain turned up many times. What it binds is unknown. Germline CDR1 is MGHRA and CDR2 is YSYEKL. Trimming shortened V by 6 bases and J by 3 bases, and 20 bases separated the two germline ends. The CDR3 covers 16 residues. This sample is drawn from a study of T cell repertoires in cytomegalovirus infection. Overall study context: Recently described HLA-C-restricted plus well-studied HLA-B-restricted CMV epitopes were used. The public TCR beta signatures pointed to both CMV infection and matching HLA type. Study results and caveats: In two of eight donors, the top clonotype was HLA-C-restricted CMV-specific. The study identified carriers of CMV plus the relevant HLA from cumulative public TCR beta family frequency.

TCRdb reprocessed the reads with MiXCR, giving one entry per CDR3 protein. The sample lists hundreds of thousands of distinct CDR3 sequences, over 25% occurring once. This sample comprised cultured CD8+ T cells from PBMCs, obtained from culture after CMV antigen stimulation. The chain has TRBV4-1 and TRBJ2-5, with D tentatively TRBD2 (5 bases). The clonotype comes from a human donor in good health (CMV status not recorded). Some clones in this sample may be carry-over from other donors' samples. The CDR3 nucleotides are TGCGCCAGCAGTCCGATGGGTCTGACTACAGAAGAGACCCAGTACTTC. Protein: CASSPMGLTTEETQYF.